Listed below are T cell receptor beta chains from one sample, sequenced in a study of T cell changes during pregnancy in multiple sclerosis. Profiling relied on immunoSEQ multiplex PCR, and the TCRdb table lists in-frame clones only, not all of them. The data contain tens of thousands of clones, about nine tenths of them singletons. Source: peripheral blood, taken in the first trimester of pregnancy. The receptors were sampled from a female donor with multiple sclerosis, enrolled in a pregnancy study. Both conserved end residues are part of each CDR3. A D gene is named only where the DNA matches it firmly. Expanded clones get a size class; other rows say once, few or many, or leave the size out.

abundance: -
j_gene: TRBJ2-1
d_gene: TRBD2
v_gene: TRBV7-3
CDR3aa: CASSPGRPLLNNEQFF
CDR3nt: TGTGCCAGCAGCCCCGGGAGGCCTCTTTTAAACAATGAGCAGTTCTTC

abundance: -
j_gene: TRBJ1-1
d_gene: TRBD1
v_gene: TRBV27
CDR3aa: CASRGTGDHTEAFF
CDR3nt: TGTGCCAGCAGGGGGACAGGGGACCACACTGAAGCTTTCTTT

abundance: -
j_gene: TRBJ2-4
d_gene: TRBD1
v_gene: TRBV7-2
CDR3aa: CASSYDRDGKNIQYF
CDR3nt: TGTGCCAGCAGCTATGACAGGGATGGGAAAAACATTCAGTACTTC

abundance: -
j_gene: TRBJ2-7
d_gene: -
v_gene: TRBV11-2
CDR3aa: CASSLGGSSYEQYF
CDR3nt: TGTGCCAGCAGCTTAGGTGGCAGCTCCTACGAGCAGTACTTC

abundance: -
j_gene: TRBJ2-1
d_gene: TRBD2
v_gene: TRBV5-1
CDR3aa: CASSLAGLAGGLTLYNEQFF
CDR3nt: TGCGCCAGCAGCTTGGCGGGACTAGCGGGAGGGCTCACACTATACAATGAGCAGTTCTTC

abundance: -
j_gene: TRBJ2-7
d_gene: TRBD2
v_gene: TRBV6-4
CDR3aa: CASSDLGGYEQYF
CDR3nt: TGTGCCAGCAGTGACCTCGGGGGGTACGAGCAGTACTTC

abundance: few
j_gene: TRBJ1-5
d_gene: -
v_gene: TRBV19
CDR3aa: CASSKEGQPQHF
CDR3nt: TGTGCCAGTAGTAAGGAGGGGCAGCCCCAGCATTTT

abundance: -
j_gene: TRBJ2-7
d_gene: TRBD2
v_gene: TRBV4-2
CDR3aa: CASSQDVTSGTYEQYF
CDR3nt: TGTGCCAGCAGCCAAGACGTAACTAGCGGGACCTACGAGCAGTACTTC

abundance: -
j_gene: TRBJ2-1
d_gene: TRBD2
v_gene: TRBV19
CDR3aa: CASSILPGLAASYNEQFF
CDR3nt: TGTGCCAGTAGTATCTTACCGGGACTAGCGGCTAGCTACAATGAGCAGTTCTTC

abundance: -
j_gene: TRBJ1-1
d_gene: -
v_gene: TRBV13
CDR3aa: CASSLGLPGETTEAFF
CDR3nt: TGTGCCAGCAGCTTAGGCCTTCCCGGGGAGACCACTGAAGCTTTCTTT

abundance: -
j_gene: TRBJ1-2
d_gene: -
v_gene: TRBV7-3
CDR3aa: CASSPSPADSNYGYTF
CDR3nt: TGTGCCAGCAGCCCAAGTCCGGCCGACAGTAACTATGGCTACACCTTC

abundance: -
j_gene: TRBJ1-2
d_gene: -
v_gene: TRBV7-9
CDR3aa: CASSLARPADGYTF
CDR3nt: TGTGCCAGCAGCTTAGCGCGACCAGCGGACGGCTACACCTTC

abundance: -
j_gene: TRBJ2-7
d_gene: -
v_gene: TRBV25-1
CDR3aa: CASLSNGSPEQYF
CDR3nt: TGTGCCAGCTTAAGCAACGGGAGTCCCGAGCAGTACTTC

abundance: -
j_gene: TRBJ2-7
d_gene: TRBD1
v_gene: TRBV10-3
CDR3aa: CAIRGQGAYEQYF
CDR3nt: TGTGCCATCAGGGGACAGGGGGCCTACGAGCAGTACTTC

abundance: -
j_gene: TRBJ1-5
d_gene: -
v_gene: TRBV4-3
CDR3aa: CASSQDRGINQPQHF
CDR3nt: TGCGCCAGCAGCCAAGATCGAGGGATCAATCAGCCCCAGCATTTT

abundance: -
j_gene: TRBJ2-2
d_gene: TRBD2
v_gene: TRBV9
CDR3aa: CASSVIARLAANTGELFF
CDR3nt: TGTGCCAGCAGCGTAATAGCCAGGCTAGCGGCAAACACCGGGGAGCTGTTTTTT

abundance: -
j_gene: TRBJ2-5
d_gene: -
v_gene: TRBV23-1
CDR3aa: CASSQSGGETQYF
CDR3nt: TGCGCCAGCAGTCAATCGGGGGGTGAGACCCAGTACTTC

abundance: -
j_gene: TRBJ1-4
d_gene: TRBD1
v_gene: TRBV19
CDR3aa: CASSMGQALNEKLFF
CDR3nt: TGTGCCAGTAGTATGGGACAGGCCCTGAATGAAAAACTGTTTTTT

abundance: -
j_gene: TRBJ1-5
d_gene: -
v_gene: TRBV2
CDR3aa: CASIQGPNQPQHF
CDR3nt: TGTGCCAGCATACAGGGCCCCAATCAGCCCCAGCATTTT

abundance: -
j_gene: TRBJ2-7
d_gene: TRBD1
v_gene: TRBV11-1
CDR3aa: CASEDRDSYEQYF
CDR3nt: TGTGCCAGCGAAGACAGGGACTCCTACGAGCAGTACTTC

abundance: -
j_gene: TRBJ1-1
d_gene: TRBD1
v_gene: TRBV4-2
CDR3aa: CASSQVQGQGPKTEAFF
CDR3nt: TGTGCCAGCAGCCAAGTACAAGGACAGGGACCGAAAACTGAAGCTTTCTTT

abundance: -
j_gene: TRBJ2-3
d_gene: -
v_gene: TRBV19
CDR3aa: CASSIVLARGGPTDTQYF
CDR3nt: TGTGCCAGTAGTATAGTACTAGCGCGAGGGGGTCCCACAGATACGCAGTATTTT

abundance: -
j_gene: TRBJ2-7
d_gene: -
v_gene: TRBV11-2
CDR3aa: CASSLVRGYEQYF
CDR3nt: TGTGCCAGCAGCTTAGTCAGGGGCTACGAGCAGTACTTC

abundance: -
j_gene: TRBJ1-2
d_gene: -
v_gene: TRBV29-1
CDR3aa: CSVELHQYYGYTF
CDR3nt: TGCAGCGTTGAATTACACCAATACTATGGCTACACCTTC

abundance: -
j_gene: TRBJ2-2
d_gene: -
v_gene: TRBV6-4
CDR3aa: CASSVTANTGELFF
CDR3nt: TGTGCCAGCAGTGTGACAGCGAACACCGGGGAGCTGTTTTTT

abundance: -
j_gene: TRBJ2-7
d_gene: -
v_gene: TRBV30
CDR3aa: CAWSVLRYEQYF
CDR3nt: TGTGCCTGGAGTGTACTCCGGTACGAGCAGTACTTC

abundance: -
j_gene: TRBJ2-6
d_gene: -
v_gene: TRBV15
CDR3aa: CATSRWGDGANVLTF
CDR3nt: TGTGCCACCAGCAGGTGGGGAGATGGGGCCAACGTCCTGACTTTC

abundance: -
j_gene: TRBJ2-7
d_gene: TRBD2
v_gene: TRBV7-2
CDR3aa: CASSPGLAGAYEQYF
CDR3nt: TGTGCCAGCAGCCCCGGACTAGCGGGAGCCTACGAGCAGTACTTC

abundance: -
j_gene: TRBJ2-7
d_gene: TRBD1
v_gene: TRBV7-3
CDR3aa: CASSSNGQGREQYF
CDR3nt: TGTGCCAGCAGCTCGAACGGACAGGGTAGGGAGCAGTACTTC

abundance: -
j_gene: TRBJ1-4
d_gene: -
v_gene: TRBV5-4
CDR3aa: CASSLIGAPNEKLFF
CDR3nt: TGTGCCAGCAGCTTGATAGGGGCCCCTAATGAAAAACTGTTTTTT

abundance: -
j_gene: TRBJ2-3
d_gene: TRBD2
v_gene: TRBV5-1
CDR3aa: CASSPGLAGGTDTQYF
CDR3nt: TGCGCCAGCAGCCCAGGACTAGCGGGAGGCACAGATACGCAGTATTTT

abundance: -
j_gene: TRBJ2-2
d_gene: -
v_gene: TRBV19
CDR3aa: CASTRDWELFF
CDR3nt: TGTGCCAGTACCCGGGATTGGGAGCTGTTTTTT

abundance: -
j_gene: TRBJ2-5
d_gene: TRBD2
v_gene: TRBV27
CDR3aa: CASRKRISGSETQYF
CDR3nt: TGTGCCAGCAGGAAGCGGATTAGCGGGAGTGAGACCCAGTACTTC

abundance: -
j_gene: TRBJ2-3
d_gene: -
v_gene: TRBV7-3
CDR3aa: CASSLTGGTDTQYF
CDR3nt: TGTGCCAGCAGCTTAACAGGGGGAACAGATACGCAGTATTTT

abundance: -
j_gene: TRBJ2-2
d_gene: TRBD1
v_gene: TRBV9
CDR3aa: CASSVGTGGVTGELFF
CDR3nt: TGTGCCAGCAGCGTTGGGACAGGGGGCGTCACCGGGGAGCTGTTTTTT

abundance: few
j_gene: TRBJ1-2
d_gene: -
v_gene: TRBV25-1
CDR3aa: CASSDHTGYTF
CDR3nt: TGTGCCAGCAGTGACCACACGGGCTACACCTTC

abundance: -
j_gene: TRBJ2-3
d_gene: TRBD1
v_gene: TRBV19
CDR3aa: CASSISGTGSTDTQYF
CDR3nt: TGTGCCAGTAGTATCTCGGGGACAGGGTCCACAGATACGCAGTATTTT

abundance: -
j_gene: TRBJ2-1
d_gene: TRBD1
v_gene: TRBV27
CDR3aa: CASADRGRYNEQFF
CDR3nt: TGTGCCAGTGCGGACAGGGGCAGGTACAATGAGCAGTTCTTC

abundance: once
j_gene: TRBJ2-1
d_gene: -
v_gene: TRBV5-4
CDR3aa: CASSPGLQYNEQFF
CDR3nt: TGTGCCAGCAGCCCGGGACTCCAGTACAATGAGCAGTTCTTC

abundance: -
j_gene: TRBJ1-3
d_gene: -
v_gene: TRBV7-2
CDR3aa: CASSLASTGGNTIYF
CDR3nt: TGTGCCAGCAGCTTAGCCAGTACGGGGGGAAACACCATATATTTT

abundance: -
j_gene: TRBJ2-6
d_gene: TRBD1
v_gene: TRBV9
CDR3aa: CASSRTGAGANVLTF
CDR3nt: TGTGCCAGCAGCCGAACAGGGGCTGGGGCCAACGTCCTGACTTTC

abundance: -
j_gene: TRBJ2-1
d_gene: TRBD2
v_gene: TRBV27
CDR3aa: CASSLFEASGKNEQFF
CDR3nt: TGTGCCAGCAGTTTATTCGAGGCTAGCGGGAAGAATGAGCAGTTCTTC

abundance: -
j_gene: TRBJ2-1
d_gene: -
v_gene: TRBV25-1
CDR3aa: CASSEPDSRQNEQFF
CDR3nt: TGTGCCAGCAGTGAGCCCGACAGCCGTCAAAATGAGCAGTTCTTC

abundance: -
j_gene: TRBJ2-5
d_gene: TRBD2
v_gene: TRBV10-3
CDR3aa: CAISQPAGGPQETQYF
CDR3nt: TGTGCCATCTCCCAGCCGGCGGGAGGGCCACAAGAGACCCAGTACTTC

abundance: once
j_gene: TRBJ1-1
d_gene: TRBD1
v_gene: TRBV27
CDR3aa: CASSARGLAEAFF
CDR3nt: TGTGCCAGCAGTGCCAGGGGGCTGGCTGAAGCTTTCTTT

abundance: -
j_gene: TRBJ2-5
d_gene: -
v_gene: TRBV5-5
CDR3aa: CASSPWDSQETQYF
CDR3nt: TGTGCCAGCAGCCCGTGGGACTCGCAAGAGACCCAGTACTTC

abundance: once
j_gene: TRBJ2-7
d_gene: -
v_gene: TRBV14
CDR3aa: CASSQERPGDEQYF
CDR3nt: TGTGCCAGCAGCCAGGAGCGACCCGGCGACGAGCAGTACTTC

abundance: -
j_gene: TRBJ2-1
d_gene: -
v_gene: TRBV14
CDR3aa: CASSLLLGRGSLYNEQFF
CDR3nt: TGTGCCAGCAGCTTGCTTTTAGGTCGGGGGAGCCTCTACAATGAGCAGTTCTTC